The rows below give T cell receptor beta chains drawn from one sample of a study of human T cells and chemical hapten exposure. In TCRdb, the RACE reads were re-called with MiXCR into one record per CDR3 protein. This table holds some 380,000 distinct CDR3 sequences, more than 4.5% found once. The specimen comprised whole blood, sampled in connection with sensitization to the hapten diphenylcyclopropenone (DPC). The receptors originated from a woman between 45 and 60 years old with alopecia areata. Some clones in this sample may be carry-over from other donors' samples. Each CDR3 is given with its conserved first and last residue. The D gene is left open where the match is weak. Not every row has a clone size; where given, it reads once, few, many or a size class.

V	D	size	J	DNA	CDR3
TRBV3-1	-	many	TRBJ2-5	TGTGCCAGCAGCCCAAGGTCCGGTGCGGAGACCCAGTACTTC	CASSPRSGAETQYF
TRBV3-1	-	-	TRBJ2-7	TGTGCCAGCAGCCAAAGGGAAGCAACCAGGGAGCAGTACTTC	CASSQREATREQYF
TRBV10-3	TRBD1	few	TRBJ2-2	TGTGCCATCAGTGAGTTACGGACAGGGGTGCGCGGGGAGCTGTTTTTT	CAISELRTGVRGELFF
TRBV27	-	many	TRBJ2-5	TGTGCCAGCAGTACAGGACTGGCGAGACAAGAGACCCAGTACTTC	CASSTGLARQETQYF
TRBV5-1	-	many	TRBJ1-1	TGCGCCAGCAGCTTGGCAGGCAGAGCCACTGAAGCTTTCTTT	CASSLAGRATEAFF
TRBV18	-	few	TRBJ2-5	TGTGCCAGCTCACCACCGTTGGGGACCCAGTACTTC	CASSPPLGTQYF
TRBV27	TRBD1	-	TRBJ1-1	TGTGCCAGCAGTTTAATGAGGGGGCCTGAAGCTTTCTTT	CASSLMRGPEAFF
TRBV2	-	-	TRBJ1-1	TGTGCCAGCAGTGAAGCGCATAGGGCGCGAGGGCCTGAAGCTTTCTTT	CASSEAHRARGPEAFF
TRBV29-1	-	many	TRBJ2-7	TGCAGCTACATTGGGAACGAGCAGTACTTC	CSYIGNEQYF
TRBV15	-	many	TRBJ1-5	TGTGCCACCAGCAGCGGACGGGGCAATCAGCCCCAGCATTTT	CATSSGRGNQPQHF
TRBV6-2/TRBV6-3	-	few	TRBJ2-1	TGTGCCAGCAGTTACTTCCCTAGCGACGGTGAGCAGTTCTTC	CASSYFPSDGEQFF
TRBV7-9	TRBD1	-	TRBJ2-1	TGTGCCAGCAGCCAACAGGGGGGACCCTCCTACAATGAGCAGTTCTTC	CASSQQGGPSYNEQFF
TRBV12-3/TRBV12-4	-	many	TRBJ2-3	TGTGCCAGCAGTCGCTCTAGCACAGATACGCAGTATTTT	CASSRSSTDTQYF
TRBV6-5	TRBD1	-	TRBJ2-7	TGTGCCAGCAGTTCAATTCCGGGACAGGGTGTCCACGAGCAGTACTTC	CASSSIPGQGVHEQYF
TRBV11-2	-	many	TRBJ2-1	TGTGCCAGCAGCTTAGATCTCCCAGTAAGGAATGAGCAGTTCTTC	CASSLDLPVRNEQFF
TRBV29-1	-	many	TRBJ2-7	TGCAGCGTTGAGACAGGGAGGGACGAGCAGTACTTC	CSVETGRDEQYF
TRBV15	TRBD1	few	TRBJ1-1	TGTGCCACCCGGGACAGGGGTACTGAAGCTTTCTTT	CATRDRGTEAFF
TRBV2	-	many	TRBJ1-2	TGTGCCAGCAGCGCAAGGACCGGCTATGGCTACACCTTC	CASSARTGYGYTF
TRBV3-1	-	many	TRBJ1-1	TGTGCCAGCAGCCAAGCAAAGAACACTGAAGCTTTCTTT	CASSQAKNTEAFF
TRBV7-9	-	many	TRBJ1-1	TGTGCCAGCAGCCTAATTGGGCCCATGAACACTGAAGCTTTCTTT	CASSLIGPMNTEAFF
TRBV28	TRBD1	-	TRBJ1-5	TGTGCCAGCAGTTTTAAGGGGGCCCAGCCCCAGCATTTT	CASSFKGAQPQHF
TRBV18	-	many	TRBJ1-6	TGTGCCAGCTCACCACCGTTCGGGGGAAATTCACCCCTCCACTTT	CASSPPFGGNSPLHF
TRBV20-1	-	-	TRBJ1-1	TGCAGTGCTAGAGGGATAGGGCTCGCGGCTTTCTTT	CSARGIGLAAFF
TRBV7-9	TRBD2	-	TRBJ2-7	TGTGCCAGCCTGACTAGCGGGGGAATCGGTGGCGAGCAGTACTTC	CASLTSGGIGGEQYF
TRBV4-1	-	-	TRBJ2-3	TGCGCCAGCAGCCAAGGTAGCGGCGTCACGAATACGCAGTATTTT	CASSQGSGVTNTQYF
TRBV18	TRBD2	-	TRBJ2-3	TGTGCCAGCTCACCGCTACTAGCGGTCGGCACAGATACGCAGTATTTT	CASSPLLAVGTDTQYF
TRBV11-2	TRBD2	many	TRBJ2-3	TGTGCCAGCAGCGCGCGAGGGGCGGGAGGGGCAGATACGCAGTATTTT	CASSARGAGGADTQYF
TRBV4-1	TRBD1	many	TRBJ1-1	TGCGCCAGCAGCCAAGATAAGTGGAGGGGGCTTGGCACTGAAGCTTTCTTT	CASSQDKWRGLGTEAFF
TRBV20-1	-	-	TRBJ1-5	TGCAGTGCCACCCCAACGTCGGGAGGGCGGAATCAGCCCCAGCATTTT	CSATPTSGGRNQPQHF
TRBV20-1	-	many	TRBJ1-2	TGCAGTGCTAGAGCCCTGGAACCTGGCTACACCTTC	CSARALEPGYTF
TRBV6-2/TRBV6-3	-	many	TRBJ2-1	TGTGCCAGCAGTTACTCGGGGCAGTTCCACAATGAGCAGTTCTTC	CASSYSGQFHNEQFF
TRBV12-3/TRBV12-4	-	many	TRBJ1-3	TGTGCCAGCAGTTTGCTAGGAGGCAACTCTGGAAACACCATATATTTT	CASSLLGGNSGNTIYF